This T cell receptor beta chain came from a study of blood T cell repertoires in COVID-19 (dated by TCRdb to 2020 to 2022). About the full investigation: Samples covering the acute and convalescent phases of COVID-19 were provided by collaborators in the United States, Italy and Spain. The prospective study material was composed of cDNA or gDNA derived from T cells, B-cell-depleted T cells, or PBMCs. The dataset comprised deeply sampled blood TCRbeta repertoires from subjects exposed to, actively infected with, or recovered from COVID-19. The repertoires were released in a freely available public database intended as a resource for research on the immune response to SARS-CoV-2. The samples were drawn from the first 160 participants of the ongoing ImmuneRACE study and from 950 to 1,500 subjects provided by 6 global collaborators. Sample metadata almost always included a de-identified subject ID, COVID-19 status, age in years and sex. Where HLA class I and class II types were available, the types were taken from metadata supplied by the sample provider, not from assay-based typing. Results the study describes overall, beyond this receptor: Clinical and demographic metadata were provided uncurated, with the amount varying by source and participant.

Participants in the prospective study were aged roughly 18 to 89 years, lived in about two dozen United States geographic areas, and enrolled through a virtual design. Cohort assignment in the prospective study relied on participant-reported clinical history from a screening survey and a study questionnaire. A participant counted as exposed if, within 2 weeks of entering the study, that participant had been in contact with someone who had a PCR-confirmed or clinician-diagnosed COVID-19 case. Mobile phlebotomists in the prospective study collected whole blood, serum and a nasopharyngeal or oropharyngeal swab from every participant. Participants in the prospective study had the option to provide additional blood draws and questionnaires over a roughly 2-month period. Blood samples from the prospective study were shipped frozen or at room temperature prior to DNA extraction. At the junction V is shortened by 4 bases and J by 6 bases, with 14 bases in between. The CDR3 spans 14 residues, from the cysteine through the phenylalanine. The DNA shown is the 42-base CDR3, in frame from base 1. CDR1 LGHNA and CDR2 YNFKEQ were looked up in the germline V gene.

This clone was observed a single time. The antigen this receptor binds is unknown. Base-call qualities are not available, and no considerably larger clone is one nucleotide away. The immunoSEQ Assay, a bias-controlled multiplex PCR, was used to amplify TCRbeta CDR3 regions from genomic DNA. In the source study's methods: The number of nucleated cells in each sample was estimated from the amplification of reference gene primers within the assay. Sequence reads were collapsed and filtered to measure the absolute abundance of every unique TCRbeta CDR3 rearrangement. Productive Simpson clonality was computed per sample as the square root of Simpson's diversity index over productive rearrangements. As stored in TCRdb, this immuneACCESS dataset retains in-frame rearrangements with V and J assigned. A fraction of the clones does not appear; measured against another copy, unresolved V genes explain less than half of the discrepancy, and the remainder lacks a known reason. The V and J calls and the clone size are those of that table, but D and trimming were determined from the DNA. Within this sample are roughly 400,000 clones, with roughly 92% of them counted one time only. Together, the top ten hold around 0.86% of the sample.

This chain is built from TRBV4-2 and TRBJ2-3; a tentative D call is TRBD2 (5 bases match). The sample was PBMCs or T cells enriched from blood (not recorded which). The TCR was taken from a woman in her 40s who had been exposed to COVID-19. The nucleotide sequence reads as follows: TGTGCCAGCAGCCTCCCCGGAGCGGCGGATACGCAGTATTTT. This gives the protein CASSLPGAADTQYF.